The next 4 T cell receptor beta chains were all read from a single sample in a study of blood T cell repertoires in COVID-19. The repertoire was sequenced with immunoSEQ multiplex PCR; TCRdb's copy has only in-frame clones and lacks some. The sample records about 160,000 clones, approximately 93% being singletons. Sample: peripheral blood. The receptors originated from a woman aged 55-69 years with COVID-19, enrolled during active disease.

The gene calls are TRBV29-1 and TRBJ2-3; 9 bases fit TRBD1. Germline lookup yields CDR1 SQVTM and CDR2 ANQGSEA. The junction had 9 bases not matched to a gene; V was cut back by 4 bases and J by 1 base. The CDR3 extends over 16 amino acids. CDR3 coding DNA: TGCAGCGTTGGGGGGGGGACAGGGCCTCGCACAGATACGCAGTATTTT. Translated, it gives CSVGGGTGPRTDTQYF.

This chain connects TRBV10-3 to TRBJ1-5; D is perhaps TRBD1 (6 bases). V lost 0 bases and J lost 0, with 18 bases in between. Germline loops: CDR1 ENHRY, CDR2 SYGVKD. The CDR3 sequence is 19 residues long. The CDR3 bases are TGTGCCATCAGTGAGTCGGGGGGGCAGGATTCTTATAGCAATCAGCCCCAGCATTTT. This encodes CAISESGGQDSYSNQPQHF.

J is TRBJ1-5 and V is TRBV19, with no clear D. Per the germline V gene, CDR1 is LNHDA and CDR2 is SQIVND (reference sequence). The CDR3 has 15 residues. V was cut by 3 bases and J by 3 bases, with 12 bases left in between. The CDR3 is CASSINGLINQPQHF. The CDR3 DNA follows: TGTGCCAGTAGTATTAACGGACTAATCAATCAGCCCCAGCATTTT.

The chain links TRBV3-1 (or the pseudogene TRBV3-2) to TRBJ2-1; no clear D. The CDR3 sequence is 17 residues long. CDR1 is LGHDT, CDR2 YNNKEL, per germline (reference sequence). V lost 6 bases to trimming and J lost 0 bases, with 18 bases between them. DNA of the CDR3: TGTGCCAGCAGTGACAAATTCCCTCCCCTCTCCTACAATGAGCAGTTCTTC. Translating it yields CASSDKFPPLSYNEQFF.